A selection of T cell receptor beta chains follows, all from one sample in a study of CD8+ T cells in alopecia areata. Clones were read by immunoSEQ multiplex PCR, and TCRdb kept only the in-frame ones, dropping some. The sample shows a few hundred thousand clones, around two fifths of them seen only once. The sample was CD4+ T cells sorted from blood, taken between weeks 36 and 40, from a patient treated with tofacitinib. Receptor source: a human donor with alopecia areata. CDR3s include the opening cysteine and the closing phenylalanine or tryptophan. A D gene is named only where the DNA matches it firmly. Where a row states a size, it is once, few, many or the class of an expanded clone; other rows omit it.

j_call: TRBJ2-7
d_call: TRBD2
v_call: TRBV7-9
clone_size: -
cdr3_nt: TGTGCCAGCAGCCCTTTCTTGGCGGGAGACCTCGAGCAGTACTTC
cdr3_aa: CASSPFLAGDLEQYF

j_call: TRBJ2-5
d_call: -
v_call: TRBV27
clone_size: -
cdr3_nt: TGTGCCAGCAGCCGAGGGGGGATTCAAGAGACCCAGTACTTC
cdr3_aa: CASSRGGIQETQYF

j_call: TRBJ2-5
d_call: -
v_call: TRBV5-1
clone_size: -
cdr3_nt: TGCGCCAGCAGCCCTGTCGGAGAGACCCAGTACTTC
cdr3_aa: CASSPVGETQYF

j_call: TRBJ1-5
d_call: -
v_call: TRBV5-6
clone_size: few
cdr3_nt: TGTGCCAGCAGCTTGTTCCGCACTTCGGGTCAGCCCCAGCATTTT
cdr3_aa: CASSLFRTSGQPQHF

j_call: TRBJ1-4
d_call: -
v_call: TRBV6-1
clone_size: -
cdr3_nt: TGTGCCAGCAGTGTTGGGAGGCTGTTTTTT
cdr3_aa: CASSVGRLFF

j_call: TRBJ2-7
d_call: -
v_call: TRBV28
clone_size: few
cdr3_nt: TGTGCCAGCAGTTTCGGTGGGGTGTACGAGCAGTACTTC
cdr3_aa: CASSFGGVYEQYF

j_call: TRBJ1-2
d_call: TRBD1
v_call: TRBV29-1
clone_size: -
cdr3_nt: TGCAGCGTGATGGGACAGGGATCGAATAACTATGGCTACACCTTC
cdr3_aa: CSVMGQGSNNYGYTF

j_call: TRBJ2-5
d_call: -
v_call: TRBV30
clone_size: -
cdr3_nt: TGTGCCTGGAGCCCCGGGTTCCAAGAGACCCAGTACTTC
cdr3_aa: CAWSPGFQETQYF

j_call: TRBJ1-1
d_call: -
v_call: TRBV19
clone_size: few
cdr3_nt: TGTGCCAGTAGTCCCGGGGGCACTGAAGCTTTCTTT
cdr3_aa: CASSPGGTEAFF

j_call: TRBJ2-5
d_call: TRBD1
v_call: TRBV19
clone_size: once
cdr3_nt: TGTGCCAGTAGTATGGGCCAGGGGGAACCGGAGGAGACCCAGTACTTC
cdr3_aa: CASSMGQGEPEETQYF

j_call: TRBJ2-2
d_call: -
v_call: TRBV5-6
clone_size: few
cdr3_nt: TGTGCCAGCAGCTGGGGCAGCGGACCCGGGGCCGGGGAGCTGTTTTTT
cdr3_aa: CASSWGSGPGAGELFF